This T cell receptor beta chain was identified during a study of shared clonotypes between healthy human individuals. In its sample, this clone was seen once. In the same sample, other DNA sequences code for this CDR3. Assay: immunoSEQ multiplex PCR; the TCRdb copy retains only in-frame clones and omits some. The table includes around 2.5 million clones, roughly 93% detected once. Donors, without exception, were Caucasian adults residing in Nashville, Tennessee. The CDR3 runs to 12 residues. The V gene's germline CDR1 is SGHRS and CDR2 YFSETQ. Trimming left V 4 bases short and J 1 base short, with 6 bases between.

The TCR originated in a man aged 18 to 35 in good health. Some clones in this sample may be carry-over from other donors' samples. This chain joins TRBV5-1 and TRBJ2-7, with D possibly TRBD1 on 5 matching bases. What was sequenced was naive CD4+ T cells from PBMCs. Noted subset: CD45RA+ positively selected. CDR3 DNA: TGCGCCAGCAGCCCAGGGTCCTACGAGCAGTACTTC. Translation: CASSPGSYEQYF.